Sequencing of this TCR beta chain was carried out in a study of shared clonotypes between healthy human individuals. Remarks on this clone: Antigen specificity is unknown.

Here immunoSEQ multiplex PCR was the method, and the copy in TCRdb shows in-frame clones only, minus some. The sample carries about 2.3 million clones, 93% recorded once. Germline V lookup: CDR1 SGHAT, CDR2 FQNNGV. CDR3 length: 15 residues. V was pared by 6 bases and J by 1 base, with 15 bases between. Study-wide results and limits: Researchers found naive subsets generally carried larger estimated richness than memory subsets.

This chain uses TRBV11-2 with TRBJ1-1; D gene ambiguous. Material for sequencing was naive CD4+ T cells from PBMCs. The sample's subset: CD45RA+ positively selected. This sequence originates from a man in his late teens or twenties in good health. Some clones in this sample may be carry-over from other donors' samples. For the CDR3, the DNA is TGTGCCAGCAGTTCGCTACGGACGGCGAACACTGAAGCTTTCTTT. This encodes CASSSLRTANTEAFF.